The 5 T cell receptor beta chains in this list originate from one sample, sequenced in a study of CD8 T cells in ankylosing spondylitis. TCRdb fed the 5' RACE reads into MiXCR, producing one record per CDR3 protein. The table records 300,000 to 400,000 distinct CDR3 sequences, about 20% of them present only once. Sequenced material: blood, either unsorted or a sorted T cell fraction (not recorded which). These receptors originate from a male donor with ankylosing spondylitis or in good health (not recorded which).

This chain joins TRBV5-1 and TRBJ2-1; 7 bases align to TRBD2. CDR1 is SGHRS, CDR2 YFSETQ, per germline. Trimming removed 0 bases from V and 5 bases from J; junction bases left unmatched: 14. The CDR3 length is 18 residues. The CDR3 is CASSLEGEGPASHNEQFF. The DNA for the CDR3 is TGCGCCAGCAGCTTGGAAGGGGAGGGACCCGCAAGTCACAATGAGCAGTTCTTC.

This clonotype has just a few counts. The rearrangement uses TRBV5-4 and TRBJ2-7; D gene uncertain. The ends were cut back, 4 bases at V and 1 base at J, with 9 bases in the middle. Germline CDR1 is SGHNT and CDR2 is YYREEE (reference sequence). The CDR3 totals 13 residues. The CDR3: CASSAESSYEQYF. CDR3 DNA: TGTGCCAGCAGCGCCGAGAGTTCCTACGAGCAGTACTTC. Complete variable domain (other parts from reference TRBV5-4 and TRBJ2-7): ETGVTQSPTHLIKTRGQQVTLRCSSQSGHNTVSWYQQALGQGPQFIFQYYREEENGRGNFPPRFSGLQFPNYSSELNVNALELDDSALYLCASSAESSYEQYFGPGTRLTVT.

This clonotype was found a few times. CDR3 residues: CASSLEGTGDYEQYF. The CDR3 DNA is TGTGCCAGCAGCTTAGAAGGGACAGGGGACTACGAGCAGTACTTC. V and J are TRBV7-8 and TRBJ2-7; TRBD1 aligns across 10 bases. J was trimmed by 3 bases and V by 1 base; bases with no gene match: 3. Germline lookup yields CDR1 SGHVS and CDR2 FQNEAQ. The CDR3 extends over 15 amino acids.

V and J are TRBV14 and TRBJ1-1; D perhaps matches TRBD1 (5 bases). Per the germline V gene, CDR1 is SGHDN and CDR2 is FVKESK. This CDR3 is 15 amino acids long. V was clipped by 6 bases and J by 5 bases, with 19 bases between them. The CDR3 coding sequence is TGTGCCAGCAGACAGGACTCGTTCACCTCAACTGAAGCTTTCTTT. It codes for CASRQDSFTSTEAFF.

This clonotype showed up just a few times. The V and J genes are TRBV12-3 or TRBV12-4 and TRBJ1-2, with 9 positions matching TRBD1. V was clipped by 5 bases and J by 4 bases; unmatched bases: 11. This CDR3 is 16 amino acids long. CDR3 DNA sequence: TGTGCCAGCAGTGCCTCCACAGGGGGCTGGAGCTATGGCTACACCTTC. Encoded protein: CASSASTGGWSYGYTF.